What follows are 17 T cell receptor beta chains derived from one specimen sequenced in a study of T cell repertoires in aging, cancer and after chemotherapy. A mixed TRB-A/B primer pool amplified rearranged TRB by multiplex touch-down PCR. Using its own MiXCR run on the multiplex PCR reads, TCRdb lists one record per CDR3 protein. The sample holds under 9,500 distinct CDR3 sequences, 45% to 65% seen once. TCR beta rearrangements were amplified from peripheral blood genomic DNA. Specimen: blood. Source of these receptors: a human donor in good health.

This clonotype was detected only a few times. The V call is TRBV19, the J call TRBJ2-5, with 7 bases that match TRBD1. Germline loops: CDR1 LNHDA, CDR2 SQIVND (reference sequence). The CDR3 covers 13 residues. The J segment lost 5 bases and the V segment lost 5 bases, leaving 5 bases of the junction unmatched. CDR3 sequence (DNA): TGTGCCAGTAGTTCGACAGGGCTGGAGACCCAGTACTTC. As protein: CASSSTGLETQYF.

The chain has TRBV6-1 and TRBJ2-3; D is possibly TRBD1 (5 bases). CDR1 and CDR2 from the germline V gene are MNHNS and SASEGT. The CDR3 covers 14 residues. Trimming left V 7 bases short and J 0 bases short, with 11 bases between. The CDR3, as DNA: TGTGCCAGCATTTGGGCAGGGAGCACAGATACGCAGTATTTT. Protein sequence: CASIWAGSTDTQYF.

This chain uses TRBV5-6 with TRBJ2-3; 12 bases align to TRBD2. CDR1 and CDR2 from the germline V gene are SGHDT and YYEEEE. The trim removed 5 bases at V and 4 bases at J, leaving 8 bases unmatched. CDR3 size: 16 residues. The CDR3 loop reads CASSWTSGIVADTQYF. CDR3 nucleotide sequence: TGTGCCAGCAGTTGGACTAGCGGGATAGTGGCAGATACGCAGTATTTT.

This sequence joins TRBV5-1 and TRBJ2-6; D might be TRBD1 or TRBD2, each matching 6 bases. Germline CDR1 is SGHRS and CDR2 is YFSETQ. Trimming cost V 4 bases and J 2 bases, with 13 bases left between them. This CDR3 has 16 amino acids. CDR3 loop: CASSLRGDPGANVLTF. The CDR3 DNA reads TGCGCCAGCAGCCTTAGGGGGGACCCTGGGGCCAACGTCCTGACTTTC.

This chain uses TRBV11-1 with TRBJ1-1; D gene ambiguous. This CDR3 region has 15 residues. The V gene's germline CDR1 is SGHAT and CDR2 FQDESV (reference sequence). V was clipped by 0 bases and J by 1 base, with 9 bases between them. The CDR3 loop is CASSLAEDGNTEAFF. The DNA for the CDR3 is TGTGCCAGCAGCTTAGCGGAGGACGGGAACACTGAAGCTTTCTTT. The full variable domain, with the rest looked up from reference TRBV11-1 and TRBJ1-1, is EAEVAQSPRYKITEKSQAVAFWCDPISGHATLYWYRQILGQGPELLVQFQDESVVDDSQLPKDRFSAERLKGVDSTLKIQPAELGDSAMYLCASSLAEDGNTEAFFGQGTRLTVV.

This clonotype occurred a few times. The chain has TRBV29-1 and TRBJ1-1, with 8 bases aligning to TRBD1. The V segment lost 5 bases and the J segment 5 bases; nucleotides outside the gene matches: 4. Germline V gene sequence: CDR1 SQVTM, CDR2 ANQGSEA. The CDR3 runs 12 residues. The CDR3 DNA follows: TGCAGCGTTCAGGGGGCGATTACTGAAGCTTTCTTT. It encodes CSVQGAITEAFF.

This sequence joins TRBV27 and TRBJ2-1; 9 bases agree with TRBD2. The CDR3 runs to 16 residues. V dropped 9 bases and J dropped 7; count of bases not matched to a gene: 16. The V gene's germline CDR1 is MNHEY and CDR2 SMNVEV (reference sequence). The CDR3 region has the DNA TGTGCCAGTTACTTTAGCGGGAGCCCCTGGGGGAATGAGCAGTTCTTC. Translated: CASYFSGSPWGNEQFF.

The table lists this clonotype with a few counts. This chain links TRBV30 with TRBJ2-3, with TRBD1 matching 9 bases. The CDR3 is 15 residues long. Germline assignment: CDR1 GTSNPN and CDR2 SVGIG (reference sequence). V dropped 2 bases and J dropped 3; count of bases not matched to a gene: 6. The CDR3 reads CAWSNRGRMTDTQYF. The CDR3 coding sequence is TGTGCCTGGAGTAACAGGGGGCGTATGACAGATACGCAGTATTTT.

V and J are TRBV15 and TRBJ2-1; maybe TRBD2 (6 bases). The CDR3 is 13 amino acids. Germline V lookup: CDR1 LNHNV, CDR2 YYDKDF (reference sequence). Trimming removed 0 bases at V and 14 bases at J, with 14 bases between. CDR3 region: CATSRDPPGLKFF. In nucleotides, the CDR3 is TGTGCCACCAGCAGAGATCCCCCGGGACTTAAGTTCTTC.

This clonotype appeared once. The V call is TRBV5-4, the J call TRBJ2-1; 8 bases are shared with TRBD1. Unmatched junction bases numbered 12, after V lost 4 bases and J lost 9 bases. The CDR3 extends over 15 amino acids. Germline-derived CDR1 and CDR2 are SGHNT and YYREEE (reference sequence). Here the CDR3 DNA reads TGTGCCAGCAGCCCGGACAGGGACCGCTCCCGTGAGCAGTTCTTC. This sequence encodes CASSPDRDRSREQFF. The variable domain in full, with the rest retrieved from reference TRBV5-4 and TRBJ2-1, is ETGVTQSPTHLIKTRGQQVTLRCSSQSGHNTVSWYQQALGQGPQFIFQYYREEENGRGNFPPRFSGLQFPNYSSELNVNALELDDSALYLCASSPDRDRSREQFFGPGTRLTVL.

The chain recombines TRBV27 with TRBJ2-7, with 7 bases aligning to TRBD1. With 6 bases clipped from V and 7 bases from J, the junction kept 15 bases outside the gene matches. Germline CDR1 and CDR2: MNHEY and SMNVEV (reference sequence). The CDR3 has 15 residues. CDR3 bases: TGTGCCAGCAGCTTCCCCGGGACAGCGTACAATGAGCAGTACTTC. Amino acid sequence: CASSFPGTAYNEQYF.

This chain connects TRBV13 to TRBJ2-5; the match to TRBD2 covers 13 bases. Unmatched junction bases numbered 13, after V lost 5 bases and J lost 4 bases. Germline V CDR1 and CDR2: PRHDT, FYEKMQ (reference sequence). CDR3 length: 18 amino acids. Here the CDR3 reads CASSPKTSGRTQGETQYF. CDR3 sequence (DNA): TGTGCCAGCAGCCCGAAGACTAGCGGGAGGACCCAAGGAGAGACCCAGTACTTC.

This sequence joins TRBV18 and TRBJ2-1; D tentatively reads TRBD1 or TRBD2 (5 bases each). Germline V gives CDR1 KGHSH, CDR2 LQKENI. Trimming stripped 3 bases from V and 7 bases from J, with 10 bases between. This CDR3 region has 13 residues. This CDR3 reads CASSPGARNEQFF. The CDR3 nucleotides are TGTGCCAGCTCACCCGGGGCCCGGAATGAGCAGTTCTTC.

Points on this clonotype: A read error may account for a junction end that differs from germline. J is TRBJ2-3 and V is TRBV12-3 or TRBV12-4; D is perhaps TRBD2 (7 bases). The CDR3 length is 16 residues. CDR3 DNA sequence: TGTGCAAGCACATTAGGGGGGGGGCTTAGTACAGATACGCAGTATTTT. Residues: CASTLGGGLSTDTQYF.

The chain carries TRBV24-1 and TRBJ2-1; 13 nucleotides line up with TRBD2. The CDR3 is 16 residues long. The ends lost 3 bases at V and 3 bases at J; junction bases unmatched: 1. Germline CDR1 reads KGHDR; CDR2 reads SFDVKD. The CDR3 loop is CATSDGTSGDYNEQFF. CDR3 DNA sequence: TGTGCCACCAGTGATGGGACTAGCGGGGACTACAATGAGCAGTTCTTC.

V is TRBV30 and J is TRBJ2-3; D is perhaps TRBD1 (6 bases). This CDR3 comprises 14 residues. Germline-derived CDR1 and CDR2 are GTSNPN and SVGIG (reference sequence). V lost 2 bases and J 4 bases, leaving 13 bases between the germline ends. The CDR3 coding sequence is TGTGCCTGGAGTACCCGACAGGTGTCAGATACGCAGTATTTT. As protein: CAWSTRQVSDTQYF. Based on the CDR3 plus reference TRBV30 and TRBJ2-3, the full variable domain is SQTIHQWPATLVQPVGSPLSLECTVEGTSNPNLYWYRQAAGRGLQLLFYSVGIGQISSEVPQNLSASRPQDRQFILSSKKLLLSDSGFYLCAWSTRQVSDTQYFGPGTRLTVL.

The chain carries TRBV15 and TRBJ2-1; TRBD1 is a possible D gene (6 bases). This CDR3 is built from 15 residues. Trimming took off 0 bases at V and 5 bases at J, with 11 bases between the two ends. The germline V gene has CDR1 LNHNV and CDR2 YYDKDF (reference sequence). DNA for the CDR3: TGTGCCACCAGCAGAGACAGGGGAAAAAACAATGAGCAGTTCTTC. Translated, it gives CATSRDRGKNNEQFF. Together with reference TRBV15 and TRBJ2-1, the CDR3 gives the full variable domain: DAMVIQNPRYQVTQFGKPVTLSCSQTLNHNVMYWYQQKSSQAPKLLFHYYDKDFNNEADTPDNFQSRRPNTSFCFLDIRSPGLGDTAMYLCATSRDRGKNNEQFFGPGTRLTVL.